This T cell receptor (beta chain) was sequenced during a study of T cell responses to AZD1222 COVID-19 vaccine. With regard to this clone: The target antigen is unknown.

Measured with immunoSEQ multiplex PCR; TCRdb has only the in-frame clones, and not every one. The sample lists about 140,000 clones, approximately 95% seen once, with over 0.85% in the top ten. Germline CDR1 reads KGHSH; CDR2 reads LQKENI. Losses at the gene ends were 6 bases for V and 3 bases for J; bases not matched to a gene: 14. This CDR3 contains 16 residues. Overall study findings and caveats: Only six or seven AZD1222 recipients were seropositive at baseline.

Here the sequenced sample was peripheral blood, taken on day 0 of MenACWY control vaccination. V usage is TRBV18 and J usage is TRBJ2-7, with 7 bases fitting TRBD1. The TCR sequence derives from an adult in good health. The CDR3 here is CASSQERTGLLYEQYF. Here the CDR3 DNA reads TGTGCCAGCTCCCAGGAGAGGACAGGCTTACTCTACGAGCAGTACTTC.